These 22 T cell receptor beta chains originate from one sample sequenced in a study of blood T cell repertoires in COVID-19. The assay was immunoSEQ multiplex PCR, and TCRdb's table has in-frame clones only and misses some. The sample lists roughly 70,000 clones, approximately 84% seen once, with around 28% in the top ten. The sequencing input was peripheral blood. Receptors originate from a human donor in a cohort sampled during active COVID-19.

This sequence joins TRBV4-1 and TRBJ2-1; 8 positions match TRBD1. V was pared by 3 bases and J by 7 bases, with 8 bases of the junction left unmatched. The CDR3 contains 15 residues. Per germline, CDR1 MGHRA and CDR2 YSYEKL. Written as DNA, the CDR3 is TGCGCCAGCAGCCAGGTCGGGACAGGAGATAATGAGCAGTTCTTC. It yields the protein CASSQVGTGDNEQFF.

The CDR3 sequence: CASSLVVGAGNTIYF. The DNA of the CDR3 is TGTGCCAGCAGCTTAGTGGTCGGGGCTGGAAACACCATATATTTT. This chain uses TRBV7-9 with TRBJ1-3, with unresolved D. Germline V gene sequence: CDR1 SEHNR, CDR2 FQNEAQ (reference sequence). The CDR3 has 15 amino acids. V lost 1 base and J 2 bases, leaving 9 bases between the germline ends.

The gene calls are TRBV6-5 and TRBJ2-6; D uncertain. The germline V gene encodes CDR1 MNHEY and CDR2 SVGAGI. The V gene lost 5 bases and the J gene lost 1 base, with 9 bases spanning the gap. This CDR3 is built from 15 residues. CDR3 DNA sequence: TGTGCCAGCAGTAGGCGGCGATCTGGGGCCAACGTCCTGACTTTC. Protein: CASSRRRSGANVLTF.

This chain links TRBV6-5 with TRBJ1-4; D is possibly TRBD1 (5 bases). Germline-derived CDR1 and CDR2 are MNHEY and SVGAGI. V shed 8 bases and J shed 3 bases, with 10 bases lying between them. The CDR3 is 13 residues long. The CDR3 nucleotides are TGTGCCAGCGGGGGGGTACCTAATGAAAAACTGTTTTTT. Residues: CASGGVPNEKLFF.

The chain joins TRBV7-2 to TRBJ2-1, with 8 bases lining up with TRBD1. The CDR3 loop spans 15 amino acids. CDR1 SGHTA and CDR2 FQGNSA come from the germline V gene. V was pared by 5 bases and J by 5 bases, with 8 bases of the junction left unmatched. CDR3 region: CASSPPGTGNNEQFF. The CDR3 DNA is TGTGCCAGCAGCCCCCCGGGGACAGGTAACAATGAGCAGTTCTTC. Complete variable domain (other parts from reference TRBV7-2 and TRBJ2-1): GAGVSQSPSNKVTEKGKDVELRCDPISGHTALYWYRQSLGQGLEFLIYFQGNSAPDKSGLPSDRFSAERTGGSVSTLTIQRTQQEDSAVYLCASSPPGTGNNEQFFGPGTRLTVL.

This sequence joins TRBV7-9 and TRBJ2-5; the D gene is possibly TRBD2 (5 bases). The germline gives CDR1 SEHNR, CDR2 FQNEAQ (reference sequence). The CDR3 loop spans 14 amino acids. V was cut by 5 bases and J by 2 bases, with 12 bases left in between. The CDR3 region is CASSRWSGQETQYF. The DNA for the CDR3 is TGTGCCAGCAGCCGTTGGTCGGGGCAAGAGACCCAGTACTTC.

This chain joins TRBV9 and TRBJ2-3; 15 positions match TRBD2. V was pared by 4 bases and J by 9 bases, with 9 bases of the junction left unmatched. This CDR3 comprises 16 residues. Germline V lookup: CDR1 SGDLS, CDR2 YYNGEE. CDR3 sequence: CASSLGTSGRSQTQYF. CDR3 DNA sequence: TGTGCCAGCAGCCTCGGGACTAGCGGGAGGTCACAGACGCAGTATTTT. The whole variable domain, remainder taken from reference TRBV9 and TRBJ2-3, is DSGVTQTPKHLITATGQRVTLRCSPRSGDLSVYWYQQSLDQGLQFLIQYYNGEERAKGNILERFSAQQFPDLHSELNLSSLELGDSALYFCASSLGTSGRSQTQYFGPGTRLTVL.

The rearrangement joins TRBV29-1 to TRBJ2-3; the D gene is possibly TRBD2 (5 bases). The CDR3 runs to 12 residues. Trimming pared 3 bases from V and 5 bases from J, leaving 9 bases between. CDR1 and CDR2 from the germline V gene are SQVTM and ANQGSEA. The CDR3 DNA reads TGCAGCGTTGATCTGGGGAGAGATACGCAGTATTTT. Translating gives CSVDLGRDTQYF.

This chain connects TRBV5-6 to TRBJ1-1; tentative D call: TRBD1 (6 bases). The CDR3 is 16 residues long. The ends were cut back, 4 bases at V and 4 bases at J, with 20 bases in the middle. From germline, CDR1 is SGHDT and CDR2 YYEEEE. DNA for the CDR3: TGTGCCAGCAGCCTGGCGGCGGAAGGGGGTGGCACTGAAGCTTTCTTT. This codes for CASSLAAEGGGTEAFF.

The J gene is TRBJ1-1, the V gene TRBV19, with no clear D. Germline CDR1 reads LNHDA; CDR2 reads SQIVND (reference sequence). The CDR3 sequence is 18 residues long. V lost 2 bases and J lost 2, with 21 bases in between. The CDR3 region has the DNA TGTGCCAGTAGTATACCCCCCACAAGACTCGCGGGAAACACTGAAGCTTTCTTT. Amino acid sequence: CASSIPPTRLAGNTEAFF.

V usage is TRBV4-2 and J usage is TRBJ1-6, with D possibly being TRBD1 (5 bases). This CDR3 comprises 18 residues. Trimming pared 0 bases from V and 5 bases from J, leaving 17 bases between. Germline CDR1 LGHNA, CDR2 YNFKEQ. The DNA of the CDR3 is TGTGCCAGCAGCCAAGATCCATTAGGAGGGACCGATAATTCACCCCTCCACTTT. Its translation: CASSQDPLGGTDNSPLHF.

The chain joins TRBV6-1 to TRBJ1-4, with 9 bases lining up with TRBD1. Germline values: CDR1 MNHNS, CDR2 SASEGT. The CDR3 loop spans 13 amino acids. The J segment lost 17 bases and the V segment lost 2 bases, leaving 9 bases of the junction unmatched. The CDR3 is CASSESWDRVKFF. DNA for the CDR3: TGTGCCAGCAGTGAATCATGGGACAGGGTAAAATTTTTT.

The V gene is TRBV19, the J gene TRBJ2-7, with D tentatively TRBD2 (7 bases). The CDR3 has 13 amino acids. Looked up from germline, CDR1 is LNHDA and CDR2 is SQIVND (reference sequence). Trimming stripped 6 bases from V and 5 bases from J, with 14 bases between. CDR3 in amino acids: CASRVREGDEQYF. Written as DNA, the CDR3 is TGTGCCAGTAGAGTCAGGGAGGGGGACGAGCAGTACTTC.

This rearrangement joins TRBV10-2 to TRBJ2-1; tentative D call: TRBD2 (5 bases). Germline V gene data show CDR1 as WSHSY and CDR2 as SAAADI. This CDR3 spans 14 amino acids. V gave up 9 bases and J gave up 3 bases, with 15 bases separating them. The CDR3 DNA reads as TGCGCCAGTCAAGCGGAGATACGCTACAATGAGCAGTTCTTC. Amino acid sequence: CASQAEIRYNEQFF.

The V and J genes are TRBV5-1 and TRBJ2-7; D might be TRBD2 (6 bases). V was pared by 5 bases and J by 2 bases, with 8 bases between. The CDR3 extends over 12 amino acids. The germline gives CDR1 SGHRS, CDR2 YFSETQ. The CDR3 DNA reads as TGCGCCAGCAGGGGGGAGGCCTACGAGCAGTACTTC. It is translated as CASRGEAYEQYF. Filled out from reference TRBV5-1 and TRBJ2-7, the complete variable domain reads KAGVTQTPRYLIKTRGQQVTLSCSPISGHRSVSWYQQTPGQGLQFLFEYFSETQRNKGNFPGRFSGRQFSNSRSEMNVSTLELGDSALYLCASRGEAYEQYFGPGTRLTVT.

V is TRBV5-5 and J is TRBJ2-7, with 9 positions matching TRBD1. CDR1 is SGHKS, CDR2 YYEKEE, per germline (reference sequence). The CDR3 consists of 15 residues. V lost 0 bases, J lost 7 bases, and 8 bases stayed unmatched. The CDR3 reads CASSLVGTGGEEQYF. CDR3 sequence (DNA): TGTGCCAGCAGCTTGGTAGGTACAGGGGGCGAGGAGCAGTACTTC.

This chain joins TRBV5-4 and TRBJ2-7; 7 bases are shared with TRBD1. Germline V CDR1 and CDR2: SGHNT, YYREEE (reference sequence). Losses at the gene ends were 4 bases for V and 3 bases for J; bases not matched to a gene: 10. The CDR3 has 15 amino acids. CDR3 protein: CASSAGRDSFYEQYF. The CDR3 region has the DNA TGTGCCAGCAGCGCGGGCCGGGACAGCTTCTACGAGCAGTACTTC.

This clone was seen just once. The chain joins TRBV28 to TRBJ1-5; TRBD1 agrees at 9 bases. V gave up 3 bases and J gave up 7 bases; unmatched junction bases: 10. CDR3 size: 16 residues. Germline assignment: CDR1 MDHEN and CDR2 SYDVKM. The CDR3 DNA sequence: TGTGCCAGCAGTTTTCTTATACAGGGGGCTCGGCAGCCCCAGCATTTT. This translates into CASSFLIQGARQPQHF.

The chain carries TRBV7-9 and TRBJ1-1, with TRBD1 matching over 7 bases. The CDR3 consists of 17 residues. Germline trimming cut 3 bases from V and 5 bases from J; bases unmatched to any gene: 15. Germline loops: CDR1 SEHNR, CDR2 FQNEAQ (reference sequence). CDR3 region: CASSFGITAGGRTEAFF. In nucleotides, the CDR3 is TGTGCCAGCAGCTTCGGAATCACCGCAGGGGGTCGGACTGAAGCTTTCTTT.

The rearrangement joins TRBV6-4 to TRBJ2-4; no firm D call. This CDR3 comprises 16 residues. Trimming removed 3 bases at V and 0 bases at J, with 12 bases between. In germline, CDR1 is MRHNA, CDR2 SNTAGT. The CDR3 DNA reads TGTGCCAGCAGTGAGAAATTGTCACTAGCCAAAAACATTCAGTACTTC. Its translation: CASSEKLSLAKNIQYF.

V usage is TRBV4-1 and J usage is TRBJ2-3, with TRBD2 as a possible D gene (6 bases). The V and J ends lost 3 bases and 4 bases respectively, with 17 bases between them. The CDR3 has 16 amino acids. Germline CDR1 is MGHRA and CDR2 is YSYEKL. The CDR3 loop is CASSQDLTRFPDTQYF. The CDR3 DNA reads TGCGCCAGCAGCCAGGACCTGACTAGATTTCCAGATACGCAGTATTTT.

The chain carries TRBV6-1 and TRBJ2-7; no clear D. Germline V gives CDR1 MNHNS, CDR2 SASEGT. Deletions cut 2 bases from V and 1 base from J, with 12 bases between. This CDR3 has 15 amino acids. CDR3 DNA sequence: TGTGCCAGCAGTGAACCTCTGGGCAGGTCCTACGAGCAGTACTTC. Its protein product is CASSEPLGRSYEQYF.